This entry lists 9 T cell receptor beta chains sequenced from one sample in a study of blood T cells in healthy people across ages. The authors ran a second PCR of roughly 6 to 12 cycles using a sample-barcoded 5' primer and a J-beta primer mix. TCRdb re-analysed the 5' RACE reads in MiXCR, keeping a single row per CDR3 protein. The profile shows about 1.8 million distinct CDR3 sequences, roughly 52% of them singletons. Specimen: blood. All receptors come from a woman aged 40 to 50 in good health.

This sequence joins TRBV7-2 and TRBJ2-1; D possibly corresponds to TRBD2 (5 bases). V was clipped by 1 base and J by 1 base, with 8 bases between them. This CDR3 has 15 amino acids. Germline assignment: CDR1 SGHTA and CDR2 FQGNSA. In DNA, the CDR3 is TGTGCCAGCAGCTTAGACCAGCGGTCCTACAATGAGCAGTTCTTC. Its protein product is CASSLDQRSYNEQFF. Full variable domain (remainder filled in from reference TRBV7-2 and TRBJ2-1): GAGVSQSPSNKVTEKGKDVELRCDPISGHTALYWYRQSLGQGLEFLIYFQGNSAPDKSGLPSDRFSAERTGGSVSTLTIQRTQQEDSAVYLCASSLDQRSYNEQFFGPGTRLTVL.

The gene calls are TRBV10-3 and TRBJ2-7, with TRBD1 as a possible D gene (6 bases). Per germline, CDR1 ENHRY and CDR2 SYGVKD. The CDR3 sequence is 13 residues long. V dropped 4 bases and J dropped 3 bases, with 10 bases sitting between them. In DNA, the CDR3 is TGTGCCATCAGTGCTTCGACAGGCTACGAGCAGTACTTC. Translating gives CAISASTGYEQYF.

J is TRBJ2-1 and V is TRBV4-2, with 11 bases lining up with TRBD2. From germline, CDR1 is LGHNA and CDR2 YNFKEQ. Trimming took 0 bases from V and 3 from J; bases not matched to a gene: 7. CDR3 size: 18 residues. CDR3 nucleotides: TGTGCCAGCAGCCAAGATCGTCTAGCGGGGGGTGACTACAATGAGCAGTTCTTC. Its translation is CASSQDRLAGGDYNEQFF.

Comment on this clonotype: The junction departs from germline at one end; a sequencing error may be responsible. The DNA of the CDR3 is TGCAGCGCCGAATCGACAGGGGAGAACTATGACTACACCTTC. Translating it yields CSAESTGENYDYTF. V and J are TRBV29-1 and TRBJ1-2, with 8 bases that match TRBD1. This CDR3 is 14 amino acids long. Germline V lookup: CDR1 SQVTM, CDR2 ANQGSEA.

CDR3 loop: CSARDLRDPVETQYF. DNA for the CDR3: TGCAGTGCTAGAGATCTCAGGGATCCAGTGGAGACCCAGTACTTC. The chain joins TRBV20-1 to TRBJ2-5; D possibly corresponds to TRBD1 (5 bases). This CDR3 comprises 15 residues. Per germline, CDR1 DFQATT and CDR2 SNEGSKA (reference sequence). Trimming took 0 bases from V and 5 from J, leaving 16 bases between them.

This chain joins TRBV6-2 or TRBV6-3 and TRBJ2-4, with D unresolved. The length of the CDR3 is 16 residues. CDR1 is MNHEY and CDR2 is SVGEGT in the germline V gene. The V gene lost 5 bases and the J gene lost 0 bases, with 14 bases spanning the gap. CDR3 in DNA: TGTGCCAGCAGTCGCTGGACGGAACTAGCCAAAAACATTCAGTACTTC. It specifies CASSRWTELAKNIQYF.

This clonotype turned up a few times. The CDR3 nucleotides are TGCAGTGCTCGTCCCGGGACAGGGGCGACCTACGAGCAGTACTTC. Encoded protein: CSARPGTGATYEQYF. The rearrangement uses TRBV20-1 and TRBJ2-7; 10 positions agree with TRBD1. The V and J ends lost 5 bases and 2 bases, in that order; junction bases with no gene match: 9. Germline V gene sequence: CDR1 DFQATT, CDR2 SNEGSKA (reference sequence). The CDR3 covers 15 residues.

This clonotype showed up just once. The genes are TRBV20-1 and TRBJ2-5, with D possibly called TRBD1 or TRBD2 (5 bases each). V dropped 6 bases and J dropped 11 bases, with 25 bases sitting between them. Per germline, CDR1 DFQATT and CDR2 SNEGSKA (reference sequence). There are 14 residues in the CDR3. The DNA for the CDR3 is TGCAGTGCCTGCCTGACGGGGCCACTAAGTGAGCAGTACTTC. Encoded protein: CSACLTGPLSEQYF.

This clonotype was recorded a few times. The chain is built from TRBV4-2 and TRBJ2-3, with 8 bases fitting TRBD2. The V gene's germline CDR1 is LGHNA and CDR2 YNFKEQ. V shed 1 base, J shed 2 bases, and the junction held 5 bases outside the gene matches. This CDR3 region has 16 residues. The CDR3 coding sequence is TGTGCCAGCAGCCAAGCGCGGGGGGCCCTCACAGATACGCAGTATTTT. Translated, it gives CASSQARGALTDTQYF.